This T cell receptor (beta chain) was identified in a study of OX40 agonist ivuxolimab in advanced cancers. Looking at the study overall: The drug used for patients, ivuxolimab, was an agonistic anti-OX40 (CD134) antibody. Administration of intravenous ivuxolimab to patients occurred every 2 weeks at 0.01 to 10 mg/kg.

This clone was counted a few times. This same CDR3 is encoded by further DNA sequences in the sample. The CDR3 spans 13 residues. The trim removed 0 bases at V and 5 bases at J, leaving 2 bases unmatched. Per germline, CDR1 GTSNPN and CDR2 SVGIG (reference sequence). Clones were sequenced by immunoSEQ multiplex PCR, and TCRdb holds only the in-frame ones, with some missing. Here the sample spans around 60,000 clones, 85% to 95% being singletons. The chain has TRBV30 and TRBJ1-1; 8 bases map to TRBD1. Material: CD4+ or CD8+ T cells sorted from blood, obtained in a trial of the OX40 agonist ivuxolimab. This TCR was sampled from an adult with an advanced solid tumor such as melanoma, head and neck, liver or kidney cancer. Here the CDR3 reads CAWSVTGGTEAFF. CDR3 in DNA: TGTGCCTGGAGTGTAACAGGGGGGACTGAAGCTTTCTTT. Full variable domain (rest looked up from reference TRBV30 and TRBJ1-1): SQTIHQWPATLVQPVGSPLSLECTVEGTSNPNLYWYRQAAGRGLQLLFYSVGIGQISSEVPQNLSASRPQDRQFILSSKKLLLSDSGFYLCAWSVTGGTEAFFGQGTRLTVV.